What follows is one T cell receptor beta chain and its context. This sample is part of a study of blood T cell repertoires in COVID-19. About the study: Spain, Italy and the United States supplied samples that represented acute and convalescent COVID-19. From T cells, B-cell-depleted T cells, or PBMCs came the material, which was cDNA or gDNA.

In the authors' methods: Amplification of reference gene primers was used by the study to estimate nucleated cell counts. The data were produced by immunoSEQ multiplex PCR, yet TCRdb's version contains in-frame clones alone and is incomplete. The V and J calls and clone size were taken over from that table, and D and trimming were inferred from the DNA. The sample carries under 250,000 clones, roughly 90% recorded once. This CDR3 region has 13 residues. V lost 4 bases and J lost 1, with 4 bases in between. CDR1 and CDR2 (germline): SGHTA, FQGTGA. The rearrangement joins TRBV7-3 to TRBJ2-2, with unresolved D. The clonotype originates from a man aged 60 to 69 who had recovered from COVID-19. The sample comprised peripheral blood. This chain's CDR3 is CASSSLNTGELFF. The CDR3 nucleotides are TGTGCCAGCAGCTCCCTGAACACCGGGGAGCTGTTTTTT.